A single sample gave rise to the 21 T cell receptor beta chains below, sequenced in a study of blood T cell repertoires in COVID-19. Clones were read by immunoSEQ multiplex PCR, and TCRdb kept only the in-frame ones, dropping some. The data show around 160,000 clones, with over 75% seen just once and approximately 11% held by the top ten. Sequenced: peripheral blood. These receptors were taken from a human donor in a cohort sampled during active COVID-19.

The chain carries TRBV15 and TRBJ1-1; D is possibly TRBD1 (6 bases). This CDR3 has 17 residues. Trimming removed 1 base from V and 3 bases from J, with 18 bases in between. Germline CDR1 is LNHNV and CDR2 is YYDKDF (reference sequence). In DNA, the CDR3 is TGTGCCACCAGCAGAGGGATCATCGAATCAGGGGACACTGAAGCTTTCTTT. Its translation is CATSRGIIESGDTEAFF.

The chain has TRBV2 and TRBJ1-5; 9 bases match TRBD1. The CDR3 extends over 15 amino acids. V gave up 2 bases and J gave up 3 bases; unmatched junction bases: 2. Looked up from germline, CDR1 is SNHLY and CDR2 is FYNNEI. The CDR3 bases are TGTGCCAGCAGTGAAAGACAGGGGGACAATCAGCCCCAGCATTTT. The encoded protein is CASSERQGDNQPQHF.

The CDR3 coding sequence is TGTGCCATCAGTGAGTCGGATCGGTCCCCGATCGGGAGCTATAATTCACCCCTCCACTTT. It is translated as CAISESDRSPIGSYNSPLHF. The chain has TRBV10-3 and TRBJ1-6; D remains unclear. CDR3 size: 20 residues. V lost 0 bases and J 3 bases, leaving 21 bases between the germline ends. The germline gives CDR1 ENHRY, CDR2 SYGVKD.

V gene TRBV28 combines with J gene TRBJ2-7, with D perhaps TRBD2 (6 bases). In germline, CDR1 is MDHEN, CDR2 SYDVKM. This CDR3 has 13 residues. Trimming left V 5 bases short and J 1 base short, with 9 bases between. CDR3 coding DNA: TGTGCCAGCAGTCCCGGGAGATCCTACGAGCAGTACTTC. It specifies CASSPGRSYEQYF. Filled out from reference TRBV28 and TRBJ2-7, the complete variable domain reads DVKVTQSSRYLVKRTGEKVFLECVQDMDHENMFWYRQDPGLGLRLIYFSYDVKMKEKGDIPEGYSVSREKKERFSLILESASTNQTSMYLCASSPGRSYEQYFGPGTRLTVT.

The CDR3 sequence: CASSLAQGGNTEAFF. CDR3 DNA: TGTGCCAGCAGCTTGGCGCAGGGGGGGAACACTGAAGCTTTCTTT. V is TRBV5-4 and J is TRBJ1-1; TRBD1 matches at 7 bases. Germline values: CDR1 SGHNT, CDR2 YYREEE (reference sequence). The CDR3 totals 15 residues. The V segment lost 0 bases and the J segment 1 base; nucleotides outside the gene matches: 3.

The gene calls are TRBV13 and TRBJ2-7; D unclear. The V end was cut by 4 bases, the J end by 3 bases, with 13 bases between. The V gene's germline CDR1 is PRHDT and CDR2 FYEKMQ (reference sequence). The CDR3 loop spans 14 amino acids. The CDR3 loop reads CASSSAAANYEQYF. CDR3 sequence (DNA): TGTGCCAGCAGCTCTGCGGCGGCAAACTACGAGCAGTACTTC.

Here the CDR3 reads CASSVRQGITEAFF. The DNA of the CDR3 is TGTGCCAGCAGCGTTCGACAGGGGATCACTGAAGCTTTCTTT. The chain carries TRBV7-9 and TRBJ1-1, with 8 bases that match TRBD1. Germline CDR1 SEHNR, CDR2 FQNEAQ (reference sequence). There are 14 residues in the CDR3. Trimming cost V 5 bases and J 4 bases; bases outside gene matches: 6.

This clone came up a few times. The genes are TRBV2 and TRBJ2-3; 13 bases are shared with TRBD2. CDR1 is SNHLY and CDR2 is FYNNEI in the germline V gene. V was pared by 2 bases and J by 6 bases, with 11 bases of the junction left unmatched. The CDR3 consists of 18 residues. The CDR3 nucleotides read TGTGCCAGCAGTGAATGGTTGACTAGCGGGGGGCCCAGGGATACGCAGTATTTT. Residues: CASSEWLTSGGPRDTQYF.

This chain joins TRBV5-8 and TRBJ2-5; 8 positions match TRBD1. V shed 4 bases, J shed 2 bases, and the junction held 7 bases outside the gene matches. The CDR3 length is 15 residues. Germline V gene lookup returns CDR1 SGHTS and CDR2 YDEGEE. CDR3 amino acids: CASSLDRVWQETQYF. CDR3 sequence (DNA): TGTGCCAGCAGCCTGGACAGGGTGTGGCAAGAGACCCAGTACTTC.

The V and J genes are TRBV11-2 and TRBJ1-6; possibly TRBD1 for D (6 bases). Germline lookup yields CDR1 SGHAT and CDR2 FQNNGV. V dropped 0 bases and J dropped 12 bases, with 12 bases sitting between them. There are 14 residues in the CDR3. This CDR3 is CASSLERGYGPLHF. CDR3 nucleotides: TGTGCCAGCAGCTTAGAGAGGGGGTATGGACCCCTCCACTTT.

The chain combines TRBV6-5 with TRBJ2-7; a possible D gene is TRBD2 (5 bases). The ends were cut back, 0 bases at V and 3 bases at J, with 9 bases in the middle. The CDR3 spans 14 residues. Germline CDR1 reads MNHEY; CDR2 reads SVGAGI. CDR3 sequence reads: CASSYSRGIYEQYF. DNA for the CDR3: TGTGCCAGCAGTTACTCGCGAGGGATCTACGAGCAGTACTTC.

The V and J genes are TRBV15 and TRBJ2-1; 11 nucleotides align to TRBD2. The length of the CDR3 is 21 residues. Germline assignment: CDR1 LNHNV and CDR2 YYDKDF (reference sequence). Trimming cost V 0 bases and J 4 bases; bases outside gene matches: 17. Here the CDR3 reads CATSRDRRTSGSGKIYNEQFF. For the CDR3, the DNA is TGTGCCACCAGCAGAGATAGGCGGACTAGCGGGTCGGGCAAAATTTACAATGAGCAGTTCTTC.

The V call is TRBV7-9, the J call TRBJ2-7, with 8 bases matching TRBD1. Germline loops: CDR1 SEHNR, CDR2 FQNEAQ (reference sequence). V shed 2 bases, J shed 3 bases, and the junction held 3 bases outside the gene matches. The CDR3 runs to 14 residues. CDR3 residues: CASSLMDRVYEQYF. CDR3 nucleotide sequence: TGTGCCAGCAGCTTAATGGACAGGGTCTACGAGCAGTACTTC.

CDR3: CASSSTGTEAFF. The CDR3 bases are TGTGCCAGCAGTTCGACAGGGACTGAAGCTTTCTTT. V is TRBV28 and J is TRBJ1-1, with 7 bases that match TRBD1. Germline CDR1 MDHEN, CDR2 SYDVKM. V lost 4 bases, J lost 5 bases, and 1 base stayed unmatched. CDR3 length: 12 residues.

This chain links TRBV12-3 or TRBV12-4 with TRBJ2-7; D is perhaps TRBD2 (5 bases). Trimming stripped 2 bases from V and 4 bases from J, with 6 bases between. This CDR3 has 12 amino acids. The CDR3 loop reads CASSLTGYEQYF. CDR3 DNA sequence: TGTGCCAGCAGTTTAACGGGGTACGAGCAGTACTTC.

This rearrangement joins TRBV10-2 to TRBJ2-7, with 9 bases identical to TRBD1. Looked up from germline, CDR1 is WSHSY and CDR2 is SAAADI. The CDR3 contains 13 residues. Germline trimming cut 7 bases from V and 6 bases from J; bases unmatched to any gene: 7. CDR3 nucleotides: TGCGCCAGCACAGGGACAGGGAGGAGCGAGCAGTACTTC. Its protein product is CASTGTGRSEQYF.

V usage is TRBV29-1 and J usage is TRBJ2-3, with 7 bases identical to TRBD1. The V gene's germline CDR1 is SQVTM and CDR2 ANQGSEA. This CDR3 is 15 amino acids long. With 5 bases clipped from V and 1 base from J, the junction kept 9 bases outside the gene matches. The CDR3 sequence is CSVPKTGIRTDTQYF. In nucleotides, the CDR3 is TGCAGCGTTCCGAAGACAGGGATCCGCACAGATACGCAGTATTTT.

The chain combines TRBV30 with TRBJ1-2, with 10 bases matching TRBD1. The CDR3 loop spans 14 amino acids. Germline V gene sequence: CDR1 GTSNPN, CDR2 SVGIG (reference sequence). V shed 4 bases, J shed 6 bases, and the junction held 8 bases outside the gene matches. The CDR3 reads CAWTDTGTGDGYTF. CDR3 coding DNA: TGTGCCTGGACCGACACCGGGACAGGGGATGGCTACACCTTC.

This chain joins TRBV19 and TRBJ2-2, with 11 bases lining up with TRBD2. With 6 bases clipped from V and 8 bases from J, the junction kept 2 bases outside the gene matches. The CDR3 has 13 residues. From germline, CDR1 is LNHDA and CDR2 SQIVND (reference sequence). The CDR3 region has the DNA TGTGCCAGTAGACTAGCGGGAGATGGGGAGCTGTTTTTT. This sequence encodes CASRLAGDGELFF.

The CDR3 loop is CASRRGLNYGYTF. The DNA of the CDR3 is TGTGCCAGTAGGCGGGGTCTAAACTATGGCTACACCTTC. This chain links TRBV19 with TRBJ1-2; D unclear. Trimming pared 6 bases from V and 2 bases from J, leaving 10 bases between. CDR3 length: 13 residues. From germline, CDR1 is LNHDA and CDR2 SQIVND (reference sequence).

V gene TRBV6-5 combines with J gene TRBJ2-1; no clear D. The CDR3 extends over 16 amino acids. Germline V gives CDR1 MNHEY, CDR2 SVGAGI. The V gene lost 2 bases and the J gene lost 0 bases, with 11 bases spanning the gap. The CDR3 sequence: CASSYATASSYNEQFF. The CDR3 nucleotides are TGTGCCAGCAGTTACGCGACGGCTAGCTCCTACAATGAGCAGTTCTTC.